This T cell receptor beta chain was captured in a study of CD8+ T cells in alopecia areata. Looking at the study overall: Those patients who were treated received oral tofacitinib, which was given at 5 to 10 mg twice daily for moderate-to-severe alopecia areata. Study-level results: Researchers report lesional scalp, most notably alopecia totalis/universalis, outstripped normal scalp in clonality.

This clone was observed a handful of times. Its antigen remains unidentified. Following extraction, RNA underwent reverse transcription to cDNA, which served as the sequencing template. Profiling relied on immunoSEQ multiplex PCR, and the TCRdb table lists in-frame clones only, not all of them. Of about 140,000 clones in the sample, approximately 49% were seen once. This receptor was identified in a human donor with alopecia areata. The material was CD4+ T cells sorted from blood, obtained at week 0.

CDR3 residues: CASSLVSRLAAQETQYF. CDR3 DNA: TGTGCCAGCAGCTTAGTGTCGCGGCTAGCGGCCCAAGAGACCCAGTACTTC. The rearrangement links TRBV7-8 to TRBJ2-5, with 7 bases identical to TRBD2. The trim removed 1 base at V and 1 base at J, leaving 9 bases unmatched. This CDR3 contains 17 residues. CDR1 SGHVS and CDR2 FQNEAQ come from the germline V gene.